This T cell receptor beta chain comes out of a study of control samples from healthy donors and cancer patients. Looked up from germline, CDR1 is MNHEY and CDR2 is SVGAGI. The CDR3 has 15 residues. The V end lost 0 bases, the J end lost 8 bases, and 13 bases lay between the germline ends. Data came from immunoSEQ multiplex PCR; TCRdb stores just in-frame clones and leaves some out. The sample includes 100,000 to 150,000 clones, roughly 90% seen only once; the top ten take 1.5% to 2%. The sequenced material came from blood. The clonotype originates from a young man in good health. V and J are TRBV6-5 and TRBJ1-4; D might be TRBD1 (6 bases). CDR3 region: CASSYSIQGGEKLFF. The CDR3 bases are TGTGCCAGCAGTTACTCGATACAGGGAGGAGAAAAACTGTTTTTT.